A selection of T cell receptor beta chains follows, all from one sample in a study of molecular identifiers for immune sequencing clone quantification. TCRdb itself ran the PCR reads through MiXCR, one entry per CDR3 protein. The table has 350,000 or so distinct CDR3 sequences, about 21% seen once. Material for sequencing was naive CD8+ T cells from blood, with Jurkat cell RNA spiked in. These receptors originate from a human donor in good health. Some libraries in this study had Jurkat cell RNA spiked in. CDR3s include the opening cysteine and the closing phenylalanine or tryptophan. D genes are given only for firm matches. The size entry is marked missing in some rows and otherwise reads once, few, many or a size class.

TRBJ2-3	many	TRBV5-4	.	CASSEQGVDPDTQYF	TGTGCCAGCAGCGAACAGGGAGTAGACCCAGATACGCAGTATTTT
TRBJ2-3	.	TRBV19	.	CASRYGRTDTQYF	TGTGCCAGTAGGTACGGCCGAACAGATACGCAGTATTTT
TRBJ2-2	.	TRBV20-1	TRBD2	CSARTSGGDTGELFF	TGCAGTGCCAGGACTAGCGGGGGGGACACCGGGGAGCTGTTTTTT
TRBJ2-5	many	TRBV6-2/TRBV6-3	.	CASSYPSETQYF	TGTGCCAGCAGTTACCCCTCAGAGACCCAGTACTTC
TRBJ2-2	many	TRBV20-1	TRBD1	CSAREDRSTGELFF	TGCAGTGCTAGGGAGGACAGGTCCACCGGGGAGCTGTTTTTT
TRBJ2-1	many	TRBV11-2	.	CASSLTAQPFYNEQFF	TGTGCCAGCAGCTTGACAGCTCAACCCTTCTACAATGAGCAGTTCTTC
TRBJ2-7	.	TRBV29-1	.	CSVEGEGEKPYEQYF	TGCAGCGTTGAAGGAGAGGGGGAGAAGCCCTACGAGCAGTACTTC
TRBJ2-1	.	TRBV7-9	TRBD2	CASSILAGLEQFF	TGTGCCAGCAGCATATTAGCGGGGCTTGAGCAGTTCTTC
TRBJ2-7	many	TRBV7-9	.	CASSFSGYYEQYF	TGTGCCAGCAGCTTTAGCGGCTACTACGAGCAGTACTTC
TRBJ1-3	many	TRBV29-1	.	CSVEDGGNTIYF	TGCAGCGTTGAAGACGGAGGAAACACCATATATTTT
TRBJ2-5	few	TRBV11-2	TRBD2	CASSLKPGLAGVYQETQYF	TGTGCCAGCAGCTTAAAGCCGGGACTAGCGGGGGTTTACCAAGAGACCCAGTACTTC
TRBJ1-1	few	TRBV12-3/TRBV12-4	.	CASRSAGLNTEAFF	TGTGCCAGCAGATCAGCGGGTTTGAACACTGAAGCTTTCTTT
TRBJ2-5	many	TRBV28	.	CASRADRPRETQYF	TGTGCCAGCAGAGCTGACAGGCCCCGGGAGACCCAGTACTTC
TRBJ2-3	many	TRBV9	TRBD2	CASSVTSLAGYSDTQYF	TGTGCCAGCAGCGTAACCTCTCTAGCGGGGTACTCAGATACGCAGTATTTT
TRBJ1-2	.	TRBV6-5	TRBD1	CAGSYGQGNYGYTF	TGTGCCGGCAGTTACGGACAGGGGAACTATGGCTACACCTTC
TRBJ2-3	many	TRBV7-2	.	CASSDRPFLGGTDTQYF	TGTGCCAGCAGCGACAGGCCCTTCCTGGGGGGCACAGATACGCAGTATTTT
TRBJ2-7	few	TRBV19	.	CASSPLAGPPYEQYF	TGTGCCAGTAGCCCCCTCGCCGGGCCCCCTTACGAGCAGTACTTC
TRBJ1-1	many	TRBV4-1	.	CASSQDRGTSEAFF	TGCGCCAGCAGCCAAGATCGCGGTACTTCTGAAGCTTTCTTT
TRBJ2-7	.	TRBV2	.	CASSGQRTVPYEQYF	TGTGCCAGCAGTGGTCAAAGGACGGTGCCCTACGAGCAGTACTTC
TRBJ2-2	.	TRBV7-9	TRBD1	CASSSRDRGWAGELFF	TGTGCCAGCAGCTCCCGGGACAGGGGCTGGGCCGGGGAGCTGTTTTTT
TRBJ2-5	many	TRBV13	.	CASSLALEQETQYF	TGTGCCAGCAGCTTAGCCCTAGAGCAAGAGACCCAGTACTTC
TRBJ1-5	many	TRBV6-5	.	CASSTGSNQPQHF	TGTGCCAGCAGTACAGGGAGCAATCAGCCCCAGCATTTT
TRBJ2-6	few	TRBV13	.	CASSLGVGAGANVLTF	TGTGCCAGCAGCTTGGGTGTTGGGGCTGGGGCCAACGTCCTGACTTTC
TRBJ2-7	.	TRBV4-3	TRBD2	CASSQDWTSGRDEQYF	TGCGCCAGCAGCCAAGACTGGACTAGCGGGAGGGACGAGCAGTACTTC
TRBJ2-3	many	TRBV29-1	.	CSFWGRKSTDTQYF	TGCAGCTTTTGGGGGCGGAAAAGCACAGATACGCAGTATTTT
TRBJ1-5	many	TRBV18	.	CASSPTEPSNQPQHF	TGTGCCAGCTCACCGACAGAACCCAGCAATCAGCCCCAGCATTTT
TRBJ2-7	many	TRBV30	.	CAWSVSLGEQYF	TGTGCCTGGAGTGTATCCCTGGGGGAGCAGTACTTC
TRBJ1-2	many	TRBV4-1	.	CASSQEEAWTDGYTF	TGCGCCAGCAGCCAGGAGGAAGCTTGGACAGATGGCTACACCTTC
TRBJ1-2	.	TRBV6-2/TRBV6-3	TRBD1	CASTDPTGAIYGYTF	TGTGCCAGCACCGATCCGACAGGGGCAATCTATGGCTACACCTTC
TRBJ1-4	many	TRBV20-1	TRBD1	CSARGTGIDIATNEKLFF	TGCAGTGCTAGGGGGACAGGGATTGATATAGCAACTAATGAAAAACTGTTTTTT
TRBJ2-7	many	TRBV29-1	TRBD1	CSALDRGSHEQYF	TGCAGCGCCCTGGACAGGGGATCGCACGAGCAGTACTTC
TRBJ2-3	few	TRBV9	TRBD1	CASSYRRTGPTDTQYF	TGTGCCAGCAGCTATCGGAGGACAGGGCCGACAGATACGCAGTATTTT
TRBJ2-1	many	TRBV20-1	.	CSAREGNYNEQFF	TGCAGTGCTAGAGAGGGGAACTACAATGAGCAGTTCTTC
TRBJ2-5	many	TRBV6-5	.	CASSTGTWYQETQYF	TGTGCCAGCAGTACCGGGACGTGGTACCAAGAGACCCAGTACTTC
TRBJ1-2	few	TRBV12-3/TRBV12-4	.	CASSFRAGDYGYTF	TGTGCCAGCAGTTTCCGAGCAGGGGACTATGGCTACACCTTC
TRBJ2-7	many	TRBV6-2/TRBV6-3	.	CASSPTSQGRYEQYF	TGTGCCAGCAGTCCCACCAGCCAGGGGCGCTACGAGCAGTACTTC
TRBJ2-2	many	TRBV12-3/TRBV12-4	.	CASSHLSGELFF	TGTGCCAGCAGTCATCTGAGCGGGGAGCTGTTTTTT
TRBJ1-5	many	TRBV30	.	CAWSRTVGSNQPQHF	TGTGCCTGGAGCCGAACAGTGGGAAGCAATCAGCCCCAGCATTTT
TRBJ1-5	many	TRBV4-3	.	CASSQDLGQSNQPQHF	TGCGCCAGCAGCCAAGATCTGGGGCAAAGCAATCAGCCCCAGCATTTT
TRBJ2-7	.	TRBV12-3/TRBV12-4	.	CASSLDWSYEQYF	TGTGCCAGCAGCCTTGACTGGTCCTACGAGCAGTACTTC
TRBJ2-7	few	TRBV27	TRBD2	CASSVGLAGGPGEQYF	TGTGCCAGCAGTGTAGGACTAGCGGGAGGGCCAGGGGAGCAGTACTTC
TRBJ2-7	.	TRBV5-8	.	CASSLVGDTHEQYF	TGTGCCAGCAGCTTGGTAGGGGACACCCACGAGCAGTACTTC
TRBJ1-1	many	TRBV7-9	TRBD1	CASSPPGQGAINTEAFF	TGTGCCAGCAGCCCACCGGGACAGGGGGCGATTAACACTGAAGCTTTCTTT
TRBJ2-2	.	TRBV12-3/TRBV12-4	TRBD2	CASGIGGGTNTGELFF	TGTGCCAGCGGAATAGGCGGGGGGACGAACACCGGGGAGCTGTTTTTT
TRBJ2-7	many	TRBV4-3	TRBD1	CASSEKTGNYEQYF	TGCGCCAGCAGCGAAAAGACAGGGAACTACGAGCAGTACTTC
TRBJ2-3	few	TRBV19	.	CASSALQGVGTDTQYF	TGTGCCAGTAGCGCCTTACAGGGTGTAGGCACAGATACGCAGTATTTT
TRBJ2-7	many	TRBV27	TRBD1	CASKTGTGFYWEQYF	TGTGCCAGCAAAACCGGGACAGGGTTTTATTGGGAGCAGTACTTC
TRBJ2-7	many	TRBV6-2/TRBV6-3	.	CASSYRDFTYEQYF	TGTGCCAGCAGTTACAGGGACTTCACCTACGAGCAGTACTTC
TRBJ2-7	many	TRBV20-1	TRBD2	CSARDMGGNSEQYF	TGCAGTGCTAGAGATATGGGGGGGAATAGCGAGCAGTACTTC